This entry features one TCR beta chain sequence. A multiplex PCR was run with 60 Vbeta primers and 13 Jbeta primers. TCRdb keeps only in-frame clones here, not all; method: immunoSEQ multiplex PCR. The sample lists more than 150,000 clones; over 60% were seen once. The source of the sample is a study of cytomegalovirus exposure and HLA in healthy donors. This CDR3 is built from 15 residues. The germline V gene has CDR1 SGDLS and CDR2 YYNGEE. V usage is TRBV9 and J usage is TRBJ2-5; 7 bases line up with TRBD1. Judging by the DNA end, TRBJ2-7 fits better; the J call may be wrong. Sequencing used PBMCs. This receptor was identified in a man aged 18 to 30 in good health and CMV-seronegative. This CDR3 is CASSPRPTGLAEQYF. CDR3 DNA sequence: TGTGCCAGCAGCCCCCGGCCGACAGGGCTGGCCGAGCAGTACTTC.